The T cell receptor (beta chain) under discussion was sequenced for a study of blood T cell repertoires in COVID-19. Study in general: Sources were T cells, B-cell-depleted T cells, or PBMCs; the material itself was cDNA or gDNA.

Sequencing used immunoSEQ multiplex PCR; TCRdb keeps in-frame clones, though not all of them. There are about 430,000 clones in the sample; about 88% occur only once, and about 1.4% lies in the top ten. This clonotype was sampled from a woman aged 18-29 years who had been exposed to COVID-19. The sequenced sample was PBMCs or T cells enriched from blood (not recorded which).

The CDR3, as DNA: TGTGCCAGCAGTTCTGCCCCGTTGGAGGAAAAACTGTTTTTT. It is translated as CASSSAPLEEKLFF. The V and J genes are TRBV28 and TRBJ1-4; D not resolved. This CDR3 contains 14 residues. V was shortened by 4 bases and J by 8 bases, with 14 bases between the two germline ends. Germline lookup yields CDR1 MDHEN and CDR2 SYDVKM.